This T cell receptor beta chain was obtained from a study of T-cell memory formation after mild COVID-19. Regarding the study as a whole: The authors left the SARS-CoV-2 specificity of second-wave clones peaking on day 37 unconfirmed.

This clonotype was counted between two and nine times. Its matching antigen is unknown. Germline CDR1 is LGHNA and CDR2 is YNFKEQ. The CDR3 extends over 16 amino acids. The V segment lost 1 base and the J segment 1 base; nucleotides outside the gene matches: 4. TCRdb ran MiXCR on the 5' RACE reads and lists one entry per CDR3 protein. The sample has some 320,000 distinct CDR3 sequences, less than 20% seen once. The chain uses TRBV4-2 and TRBJ1-1, with 9 bases identical to TRBD1. The TCR sequence derives from a man aged 18 to 35 who had mild COVID-19 (a few samples of this study predate the infection). Cell type and time point are not known. The sample consisted of PBMCs or a T cell subset sorted from them (not recorded which). In nucleotides, the CDR3 is TGTGCCAGCAGCCAAGGGGCGGGACAGGGGAACACTGAAGCTTTCTTT. Its translation: CASSQGAGQGNTEAFF.